The 2 T cell receptor beta chains below all came from one sample that was sequenced in a study of shared clonotypes between healthy human individuals. The data were produced by immunoSEQ multiplex PCR, yet TCRdb's version contains in-frame clones alone and is incomplete. There are 550,000 to 600,000 clones in the sample; roughly 79% occur only once, and about 12% lies in the top ten. Sequenced material: PBMCs. The origin of the receptors is a woman between 35 and 50 years old in good health. Some clones in this sample may be carry-over from other donors' samples.

This chain joins TRBV5-1 and TRBJ2-3; D remains unclear. The CDR3 contains 13 residues. V lost 7 bases and J lost 6, with 15 bases in between. CDR1 and CDR2 (germline): SGHRS, YFSETQ. The CDR3 protein is CASLGLEMDTQYF. CDR3 nucleotide sequence: TGCGCCAGCTTGGGCCTTGAGATGGATACGCAGTATTTT.

This clone was seen just once. The V and J genes are TRBV4-1 and TRBJ2-3; possibly TRBD1 or TRBD2 for D (6 bases each). This CDR3 comprises 16 residues. With 0 bases removed from V and 7 bases from J, the gap between germline ends came to 17 bases. CDR1 is MGHRA, CDR2 YSYEKL, per germline. The CDR3: CASSQDGGPAGYTQYF. CDR3 nucleotides: TGCGCCAGCAGCCAAGACGGGGGCCCCGCGGGATATACGCAGTATTTT.